This T cell receptor (beta chain) derives from a study of cytomegalovirus exposure and HLA in healthy donors. Study findings and constraints: A later analysis linked 15,000 to 20,000 TCR beta sequences to HLA alleles at 0.05 false discovery rate. CMV antigen specificity of a few CMV-associated chains was confirmed in vitro.

PCR employed 60 Vbeta and 13 Jbeta primers. Assay: immunoSEQ multiplex PCR; the TCRdb copy retains only in-frame clones and omits some. The data hold roughly 190,000 clones, with about four fifths observed a single time. In the case of this clone: Its antigen remains unidentified.

Trimming removed 3 bases at V and 0 bases at J, with 5 bases between. CDR3 length equals 14 residues. Germline V CDR1 and CDR2: LNHNV, YYDKDF (reference sequence). The sample was PBMCs. V and J are TRBV15 and TRBJ1-4; unclear D gene. The receptor's source is a man aged 40-49 years in good health and CMV-seropositive. CDR3 sequence: CATSRSSTNEKLFF. The CDR3 nucleotides read TGTGCCACCAGCAGGAGCTCAACTAATGAAAAACTGTTTTTT.